The 20 T cell receptor beta chains in this list originate from one sample, sequenced in a study of T-cell reconstitution after alpha-beta-depleted transplantation in children. The authors prepared the TCRbeta library with unique molecular identifiers. One entry per CDR3 protein results from TCRdb running MiXCR on the PCR reads. The sample has roughly 250,000 distinct CDR3 sequences, approximately 8% seen once. The material was PBMCs, mostly from graft donor cells, obtained 180 days after TCRalphabeta/CD19-depleted stem cell transplant. The origin of the receptors is a male patient younger than 18 who had a stem cell transplant for acute lymphoblastic leukemia, so the T cells may come from the graft donor.

This clonotype was seen once. Mismatch with germline at one junction end may stem from a read error. This chain joins TRBV12-3 or TRBV12-4 and TRBJ2-4; 9 positions match TRBD2. The CDR3 length is 19 residues. The CDR3 DNA reads as TGTGCCTGCAGTTTAGCGGGCGGGAGGGCCCAAGGAGGCAAAAACATTCAGTACTTC. Its protein is CACSLAGGRAQGGKNIQYF.

In its sample, this clonotype was seen a few times. The rearrangement uses TRBV28 and TRBJ1-3, with 8 positions matching TRBD1. CDR1 and CDR2 (germline): MDHEN, SYDVKM. After removal of 5 bases from V and 0 bases from J, the junction contained 9 bases not matched to a gene. This CDR3 is 17 amino acids long. The CDR3 DNA follows: TGTGCCAGCAGTAGCCGCTCGACAGGGGTCTCTGGAAACACCATATATTTT. Its translation is CASSSRSTGVSGNTIYF.

This chain uses TRBV29-1 with TRBJ1-1; 8 bases match TRBD1. CDR1 is SQVTM and CDR2 is ANQGSEA in the germline V gene. The CDR3 has 12 residues. V shed 6 bases, J shed 5 bases, and the junction held 5 bases outside the gene matches. The CDR3 DNA reads as TGCAGCGTCCAGGGGGCGCAGACTGAAGCTTTCTTT. It is translated as CSVQGAQTEAFF. Drawing the rest from reference TRBV29-1 and TRBJ1-1, the complete variable domain is SAVISQKPSRDICQRGTSLTIQCQVDSQVTMMFWYRQQPGQSLTLIATANQGSEATYESGFVIDKFPISRPNLTFSTLTVSNMSPEDSSIYLCSVQGAQTEAFFGQGTRLTVV.

About this clonotype itself: A much larger clone differs from this one at a single base, so this may be a read error. The genes are TRBV20-1 and TRBJ1-1; D might be TRBD1 (6 bases). With 6 bases removed from V and 5 bases from J, the gap between germline ends came to 19 bases. Germline CDR1 DFQATT, CDR2 SNEGSKA (reference sequence). CDR3 length: 14 amino acids. DNA for the CDR3: TGCAGTGCCGGGGACTGGGGGCTAAGGACTGAAGCTTTCTTT. It codes for CSAGDWGLRTEAFF.

This clonotype was counted only a few times. The chain joins TRBV25-1 to TRBJ2-2; TRBD2 matches at 8 bases. Germline CDR1 reads MGHDK; CDR2 reads SYGVNS. Losses at the gene ends were 5 bases for V and 4 bases for J; bases not matched to a gene: 6. This CDR3 is built from 15 residues. CDR3 protein: CASSSIAGLTGELFF. CDR3 DNA sequence: TGTGCCAGCAGTTCGATAGCGGGGCTCACCGGGGAGCTGTTTTTT. Combining the CDR3 with reference TRBV25-1 and TRBJ2-2 gives the whole variable domain EADIYQTPRYLVIGTGKKITLECSQTMGHDKMYWYQQDPGMELHLIHYSYGVNSTEKGDLSSESTVSRIRTEHFPLTLESARPSHTSQYLCASSSIAGLTGELFFGEGSRLTVL.

This clonotype was seen repeatedly, ten times or more. The genes are TRBV20-1 and TRBJ1-2; a weak D match, TRBD1 (5 bases). Trimming stripped 4 bases from V and 2 bases from J, with 8 bases between. Per germline, CDR1 DFQATT and CDR2 SNEGSKA (reference sequence). The CDR3 is 12 residues long. The CDR3 sequence is CSANRMNYGYTF. CDR3 sequence (DNA): TGCAGTGCTAACAGGATGAACTATGGCTACACCTTC.

In this sample, this clonotype turned up many times. The chain couples TRBV6-5 to TRBJ2-1; 10 nucleotides align to TRBD1. The trim removed 0 bases at V and 4 bases at J, leaving 3 bases unmatched. The CDR3 extends over 16 amino acids. CDR1 and CDR2 (germline): MNHEY, SVGAGI. The CDR3 loop reads CASSYSSDRGYNEQFF. CDR3 nucleotides: TGTGCCAGCAGTTACTCCTCGGACAGGGGGTACAATGAGCAGTTCTTC.

This clonotype was seen repeatedly, ten times or more. The chain combines TRBV10-3 with TRBJ2-6; the D gene could be TRBD1 or TRBD2 (5 bases each). The CDR3 runs 17 residues. From germline, CDR1 is ENHRY and CDR2 SYGVKD. The V and J ends lost 2 bases and 4 bases respectively, with 15 bases between them. The CDR3 here is CAISEGQVRDGANVLTF. The DNA for the CDR3 is TGTGCCATCAGTGAGGGGCAGGTTCGGGACGGGGCCAACGTCCTGACTTTC.

The sample holds many counts of this clonotype. The chain uses TRBV5-5 and TRBJ2-5; TRBD2 might be the D (5 bases). The germline CDR1 and CDR2 sequences are SGHKS and YYEKEE (reference sequence). The CDR3 loop spans 14 amino acids. V lost 2 bases, J lost 5 bases, and 13 bases lay in between. The CDR3 region is CASSFPGMGETQYF. DNA of the CDR3: TGTGCCAGCAGCTTCCCCGGGATGGGGGAGACCCAGTACTTC.

This clonotype was recorded at least ten times. The CDR3 loop reads CASSLRTGAYEQYF. As DNA, the CDR3 is TGTGCCAGCAGCTTACGGACAGGGGCCTACGAGCAGTACTTC. This rearrangement joins TRBV7-2 to TRBJ2-7; TRBD1 aligns across 9 bases. CDR1 and CDR2 from the germline V gene are SGHTA and FQGNSA. There are 14 residues in the CDR3. The V gene end was trimmed by 2 bases and the J gene end by 2 bases; junction bases not matched to a gene: 1.

At least ten counts were recorded for this clonotype. The rearrangement joins TRBV12-3 or TRBV12-4 to TRBJ2-5; D may be TRBD1 or TRBD2 (6 bases each). The CDR3 length is 12 residues. V dropped 8 bases and J dropped 5 bases, with 12 bases sitting between them. The CDR3 bases are TGTGCCAGCGGGGGGCTCGAGGAGACCCAGTACTTC. This codes for CASGGLEETQYF.

This clonotype appeared many times. The chain links TRBV6-5 to TRBJ1-5; TRBD1 agrees at 8 bases. This CDR3 is 14 amino acids long. Germline loops: CDR1 MNHEY, CDR2 SVGAGI. J lost 5 bases, V lost 6 bases, and 6 bases had no gene match. The CDR3 DNA reads as TGTGCCAGCAGCCTTGGACAGGGCTATCAGCCCCAGCATTTT. This translates into CASSLGQGYQPQHF.

This clonotype was seen many times. The CDR3 here is CASSLNVVGNTEAFF. As DNA, the CDR3 is TGTGCCAGCAGCTTAAACGTGGTGGGGAACACTGAAGCTTTCTTT. V and J are TRBV7-3 and TRBJ1-1, with D hard to call. The CDR3 runs to 15 residues. V shed 1 base and J shed 1 base, with 10 bases lying between them. Germline CDR1 reads SGHTA; CDR2 reads FQGTGA.

This clonotype was detected a few times. This chain connects TRBV20-1 to TRBJ2-7; 16 positions agree with TRBD2. J gave up 3 bases and V 1 base, and 12 bases lay outside the gene matches. Germline CDR1 DFQATT, CDR2 SNEGSKA (reference sequence). The CDR3 covers 19 residues. CDR3 amino acids: CSARGDGTSGRAYRYEQYF. CDR3 sequence (DNA): TGCAGTGCTAGAGGTGACGGGACTAGCGGGAGGGCCTACCGCTACGAGCAGTACTTC.

This clonotype was counted a few times. The genes are TRBV20-1 and TRBJ2-2; 7 nucleotides align to TRBD1. V lost 5 bases and J lost 0; bases outside the gene matches: 6. There are 15 residues in the CDR3. Germline V gives CDR1 DFQATT, CDR2 SNEGSKA (reference sequence). The CDR3: CSASGGFANTGELFF. In DNA, the CDR3 is TGCAGTGCTTCAGGGGGTTTTGCGAACACCGGGGAGCTGTTTTTT.

This clonotype was recorded at least ten times. The gene calls are TRBV20-1 and TRBJ2-5, with TRBD1 identical over 7 bases. The ends lost 5 bases at V and 5 bases at J; junction bases unmatched: 5. Germline V gene data show CDR1 as DFQATT and CDR2 as SNEGSKA (reference sequence). The CDR3 has 12 amino acids. The CDR3 nucleotides are TGCAGTGCTCGAGGGGGCGCGGAGACCCAGTACTTC. The encoded protein is CSARGGAETQYF.

In this sample, this clonotype turned up many times. The rearrangement joins TRBV15 to TRBJ1-2, with 8 bases that match TRBD1. V lost 0 bases to trimming and J lost 6 bases; unmatched junction nucleotides: 9. The CDR3 totals 16 residues. Per the germline V gene, CDR1 is LNHNV and CDR2 is YYDKDF (reference sequence). The CDR3 reads CATSRDYTGGRDGYTF. CDR3 in DNA: TGTGCCACCAGCAGAGATTATACAGGGGGGAGAGATGGCTACACCTTC.

This clonotype occurred many times. This sequence joins TRBV29-1 and TRBJ2-1; 7 bases are a match to TRBD2. The V segment lost 4 bases and the J segment 8 bases; nucleotides outside the gene matches: 5. This CDR3 region has 12 residues. In germline, CDR1 is SQVTM, CDR2 ANQGSEA. The CDR3 nucleotides read TGCAGCGTTGTCTTGCGGGAGTATGAGCAGTTCTTC. Its protein product is CSVVLREYEQFF.

This clonotype was counted ten times or more. The genes are TRBV9 and TRBJ2-5; TRBD2 agrees at 9 bases. Germline V gene data show CDR1 as SGDLS and CDR2 as YYNGEE. With 2 bases clipped from V and 5 bases from J, the junction kept 7 bases outside the gene matches. This CDR3 is built from 15 residues. CDR3 sequence: CASSVGGGARETQYF. The DNA for the CDR3 is TGTGCCAGCAGCGTGGGCGGGGGGGCCCGGGAGACCCAGTACTTC.

V gene TRBV7-9 combines with J gene TRBJ1-2, with TRBD1 matching over 9 bases. Trimming at V came to 4 bases and at J to 3 bases, leaving 3 bases not matched to a gene. Germline assignment: CDR1 SEHNR and CDR2 FQNEAQ (reference sequence). The CDR3 is 14 amino acids. CDR3 coding DNA: TGTGCCAGCAGCTCGGGACAGGGCTACTATGGCTACACCTTC. Its translation: CASSSGQGYYGYTF.